These 7 T cell receptor beta chains were all obtained from the same sample, sequenced in a study of cytomegalovirus exposure and HLA in healthy donors. Researchers ran the PCR with 60 Vbeta and 13 Jbeta primers. Here immunoSEQ multiplex PCR was the method, and the copy in TCRdb shows in-frame clones only, minus some. The table lists 300,000 or so clones, 70% to 90% of them singletons. The sample taken for sequencing was PBMCs. The receptor set was obtained from a woman aged 40-49 years in good health and CMV-seropositive.

The gene calls are TRBV7-8 and TRBJ1-5; D is uncertain. Trimming took off 5 bases at V and 0 bases at J, with 8 bases between the two ends. Germline lookup yields CDR1 SGHVS and CDR2 FQNEAQ. The CDR3 is 14 amino acids. CDR3 sequence (DNA): TGTGCCAGCAGCCTCGAGGATAGCAATCAGCCCCAGCATTTT. It specifies CASSLEDSNQPQHF.

The chain joins TRBV6-6 to TRBJ2-1, with 10 nucleotides matching TRBD1. The CDR3 extends over 16 amino acids. Losses at the gene ends were 1 base for V and 4 bases for J; bases not matched to a gene: 4. CDR1 is MNHNY and CDR2 is SVGAGI in the germline V gene (reference sequence). The chain's CDR3 is CASSYLGQGSYNEQFF. In DNA form, the CDR3 reads TGTGCCAGCAGTTACTTGGGACAGGGGTCGTACAATGAGCAGTTCTTC.

This chain links TRBV18 with TRBJ2-1, with 7 bases aligning to TRBD1. The CDR3 contains 16 residues. The germline V gene has CDR1 KGHSH and CDR2 LQKENI. V was pared by 11 bases and J by 4 bases, with 17 bases of the junction left unmatched. CDR3 protein: CAVSPEPGQSYNEQFF. CDR3 nucleotide sequence: TGTGCCGTATCTCCCGAACCGGGACAGTCTTACAATGAGCAGTTCTTC.

The chain uses TRBV30 and TRBJ2-7; D gene unclear. Germline CDR1 is GTSNPN and CDR2 is SVGIG (reference sequence). The CDR3 is made up of 13 amino acids. V gave up 0 bases and J gave up 4 bases, with 10 bases separating them. CDR3 sequence (DNA): TGTGCCTGGAGTGTTGGTCAGAATTACGAGCAGTACTTC. This codes for CAWSVGQNYEQYF.

The chain employs TRBV6-5 and TRBJ2-3; D call uncertain. The V end lost 3 bases, the J end lost 2 bases, and 12 bases lay between the germline ends. The CDR3 is 15 amino acids. Germline V lookup: CDR1 MNHEY, CDR2 SVGAGI. CDR3 sequence (DNA): TGTGCCAGCAGTTATGGCCTAGGCGTCACAGATACGCAGTATTTT. It is translated as CASSYGLGVTDTQYF.

The rearrangement joins TRBV18 to TRBJ1-5, with a possible D match to TRBD1 (6 bases). The CDR3 is 17 residues long. CDR1 KGHSH and CDR2 LQKENI come from the germline V gene. Trimming cost V 6 bases and J 0 bases, with 18 bases left between them. The CDR3 coding sequence is TGTGCCAGCTCTATACAGGGAGGGGAAAATAGCAATCAGCCCCAGCATTTT. Translated: CASSIQGGENSNQPQHF.

The chain carries TRBV5-1 and TRBJ2-1, with 8 bases identical to TRBD2. The ends lost 0 bases at V and 6 bases at J; junction bases unmatched: 5. The CDR3 loop spans 15 amino acids. Germline V gives CDR1 SGHRS, CDR2 YFSETQ. The CDR3 loop reads CASSLEGSGINEQFF. The DNA for the CDR3 is TGCGCCAGCAGCTTGGAAGGTAGCGGGATCAATGAGCAGTTCTTC.